This T cell receptor (beta chain) was sequenced during a study of cytomegalovirus exposure and HLA in healthy donors (dated by TCRdb to about 2017). Background on the whole study: According to an earlier analysis of 587 of the donors, about 170 million T cells yielded some 120 million unique TCR beta sequences and around 280 Gb of sequence data. An early release that covered about 640 HLA-typed donors contained around 300 gigabases of sequencing data and tens of millions of unique TCR sequences. Of the roughly 430 genotyped donors, 65% to 90% fell in the genetic ancestry cluster associated with self-reported Caucasian donors. The study aimed to test whether signatures of past pathogen exposure could be identified by cataloging public T cell receptors. The study profiled the T cell repertoires of about 720 subjects by immunosequencing and related them to cytomegalovirus serostatus. A separate validation cohort of approximately 130 different subjects was used in addition to the 666-subject first cohort. To predict cytomegalovirus infection status, the study combined high-throughput TCR immunosequencing, statistical association of individual TCRs with disease status, and machine learning. To study patterns of TCR occurrence, a later analysis re-analyzed previously published TCR beta repertoires from 666 donors and added high-resolution HLA genotyping. The later analysis used no new phenotypic data to find candidate immune exposures, relying instead on TCR beta sequences and their occurrence across donors. In an earlier analysis of roughly 540 of the donors, high-throughput TCR beta sequencing was used to judge whether each TCR beta V gene segment behaved as functional or pseudogenic. Donor age, sex, ethnicity and CMV serostatus were compiled alongside the repertoire data. A later genetic analysis used genome-wide SNP genotypes for about 65% of the 666 donors, treating that subset as a discovery cohort. Every discovery cohort repertoire had been produced on one sequencing platform. Class I and class II HLA loci were covered by the typing at four-digit resolution. Typing coverage varied by locus: roughly 629-640 donors for A, B, C, DRB1 and DQB1; approximately 520 for DQA1; over 600 for DPA1; roughly 450 for DPB1. About five DR-DQ haplotypes were treated as single units for association and clustering because of strong linkage in the cohort. Among 398 genotyped donors of the cohort, an average of about 240,000 unique TCR beta nucleotide sequences were sequenced per donor, 15% to 20% of them non-productive.

Points the paper makes about the study in general: A later genetic analysis associated a missense DCLRE1C variant with V-gene and J-gene trimming of TCR beta chains, and an independent cohort replicated the association. According to a later analysis, most CMV-associated TCR beta chains appeared to be HLA-restricted, and the HLA associations seemed to be driven largely by CMV exposure. In a later analysis, TCR association rates were found to vary across HLA loci, with the most associated TCRs seen for DRB1 alleles and the fewest for HLA-C alleles. When HLA alleles, especially DR and DQ, strongly co-occurred, TCR associations were difficult to assign to individual alleles. A few of the identified cytomegalovirus-associated TCR beta chains were confirmed in vitro to be specific for cytomegalovirus antigens. The cohort was sequenced for TCR beta chains only, and without alpha or paired-chain data the features that could be detected were limited. The earlier analysis of nearly 600 of the donors excluded some 15 rarely observed V segments, including chromosome 9 orphons, because counts were too low. The classifier was reported to diagnose cytomegalovirus status with high specificity and sensitivity in both the original and validation cohorts. In a later analysis, HLA-associated TCR beta chains were found to be more clonally expanded and to have lower generation probabilities than equally common non-associated chains. A further reported finding was that TCR beta sequences accurately predicted the HLA-A and HLA-B alleles for most subjects in the first cohort. A group of highly shared sequence variants was considered likely to be a technical artifact of the sequencing pipeline. Because HLA typing was missing for some donors at each locus, association tests included only the typed subset. Compared with the 666-donor mean, donors in an Asian-associated ancestry cluster had fewer N-insertions in productive TCRs, according to a later genetic analysis. The study listed 150 to 200 TCR beta chains as associated with cytomegalovirus. In a later analysis, several top co-occurrence clusters were reported to appear linked to parvovirus B19, influenza, CMV and Epstein-Barr virus. Broadly in line with IMGT annotations, most TCR beta V segments showed up in productive rearrangements about 87% or about 30% of the time in an earlier analysis of 450 to 750 of the donors. At a false discovery rate of 0.05, a later analysis linked some 17,000 TCR beta sequences to specific HLA alleles. Correlated functional status among segregating V segments might be attributable to linkage disequilibrium, but an unknown experimental factor could not be ruled out. Most TCR sequences were observed very rarely across donors, whereas some public TCRs were present in many individuals. The only immune exposure information available for the cohort was CMV serostatus. According to the authors, the approach could potentially be generalized to other disease states and immunological phenotypes. Some IMGT-functional V segments, including TRBV6-2 and TRBV6-3, could not be told apart with the 87-base-pair reads, so those segments were excluded. Presence/absence analyses assumed roughly uniform sequencing depth across donors, an assumption that may not hold.

Library generation was performed with the immunoSEQ multiplex PCR assay. For the multiplex PCR, a mixture combining 60 forward primers for TCR Vbeta segments and 13 reverse primers for TCR Jbeta segments was used. The CDR3 region of rearranged TCR beta genes was amplified from genomic DNA with a multiplex PCR assay. The Illumina HiSeq System was used to sequence the amplified TCR beta libraries as 87-base-pair reads. The paper's processing steps were these. A later analysis counted about 80 million unique TCR beta chains across the 650 to 800 repertoires, and around 9.9 million of these chains were shared by at least two donors. Raw reads were error-corrected and collapsed into unique sequences with a nearest-neighbor algorithm that merged closely related sequences to remove PCR and sequencing errors. To assign V, D and J gene segments, CDR3 sequences were aligned to IMGT reference sequences. For a sequence to be retained, at least a six-nucleotide match to both a V gene segment and a J gene segment was required. Rearrangements were classified as productive when the CDR3 lacked stop codons and remained in frame with V and J, and all other rearrangements were classified as non-productive. CDR3 was defined according to IMGT convention as the region running from the second conserved V-encoded cysteine to the conserved J-encoded phenylalanine. In an earlier analysis of roughly 610 of the donors, sequences lacking an unambiguous match to a single V gene segment were excluded. In an earlier analysis of 587 of the donors, a V segment was called functional when productive rearrangements were above 56.7%, and segregating when the standard deviation between donors exceeded 5%. To diagnose cytomegalovirus status from the catalog of TCR beta chain sequences, a statistical classification framework was built. In a later analysis, TCR nucleotide sequences were compared against IMGT/GENE-DB human TR gene sequences so that V and J genes could be assigned. In a later analysis, CDR3 sequences and most-parsimonious VDJ recombination scenarios were assigned using the TCRdist pipeline. In a later analysis, each TCR beta chain was defined by its CDR3 amino acid sequence together with its V-gene family, and reads lacking a unique V-gene family were excluded. As a way to deal with suspected cross-contamination and a sequencing artifact, a later analysis dropped 450 to 700 nucleotide sequences that were highly shared and had low generation probability. For each public chain, a later analysis derived a clonal expansion index from normalized ranks of inferred template counts within each repertoire. In a later analysis, generation probabilities were computed with a VDJ recombination model fitted to out-of-frame rearrangements, and the resulting probabilities were checked against IGoR. Hypergeometric tests were used in a later analysis to score TCR-TCR, TCR-HLA and TCR-CMV co-occurrence, with a repertoire-size bias correction applied to the TCR pairs. A later analysis estimated false discovery rates by permuting HLA or CMV assignments 20 times. In a later analysis, co-occurring TCRs were grouped using DBSCAN, and TCRdist sequence similarity was added for clustering within HLA-allele-positive subsets. Repertoires with fewer than 30,000 or more than 120,000 public chains were left out of co-occurrence clustering, as were a few repertoires with anomalous nucleotide sharing. Not all clones reach the TCRdb copy of this immuneACCESS table, which keeps in-frame sequences only. Checked studies attribute under half of the gap to unresolved V genes and leave the rest unexplained. The DNA gave D and trimming, while V, J and clone size come from that table. Recorded for this sample are over 150,000 clones; 68% of them occurred a single time. 1.3% to 1.5% of the sample rests with the top ten.

Worth noting for this clone: Its antigen specificity is not known. No per-base quality is available; no much larger clone lies one base away.

Including the terminal cysteine and phenylalanine, the CDR3 comprises 17 residues. Only the CDR3 DNA is retained, 51 bases long and in frame from the first base. The germline V gene supplies CDR1 SNHLY and CDR2 FYNNEI. Unmatched junction bases come to 17, with V trimmed by 7 bases and J by 8 bases. The cohort consisted of approximately 690 healthy bone marrow donors. At the time of sampling, every cohort member was nominally healthy, though immune exposures that went unrecorded were likely present. The donor tested CMV seronegative and was one of the 352 seronegative cohort members. Every donor gave a peripheral blood sample, and the peripheral blood mononuclear cells from that sample were used for TCR beta sequencing. The Qiagen DNeasy Blood Extraction Kit was used to extract genomic DNA from the blood cell samples.

Source material: PBMCs. The rearrangement joined TRBV2 to TRBJ1-2, with 12 central nucleotides matching TRBD1. The source of this sequence is a man aged 45-65 years in good health and CMV-seronegative. The DNA sequence is TGTGCCAGCAACTTTCCGGGACAGGGGGCCCGGGAGGACGGCTACACCTTC. Its translation is CASNFPGQGAREDGYTF.